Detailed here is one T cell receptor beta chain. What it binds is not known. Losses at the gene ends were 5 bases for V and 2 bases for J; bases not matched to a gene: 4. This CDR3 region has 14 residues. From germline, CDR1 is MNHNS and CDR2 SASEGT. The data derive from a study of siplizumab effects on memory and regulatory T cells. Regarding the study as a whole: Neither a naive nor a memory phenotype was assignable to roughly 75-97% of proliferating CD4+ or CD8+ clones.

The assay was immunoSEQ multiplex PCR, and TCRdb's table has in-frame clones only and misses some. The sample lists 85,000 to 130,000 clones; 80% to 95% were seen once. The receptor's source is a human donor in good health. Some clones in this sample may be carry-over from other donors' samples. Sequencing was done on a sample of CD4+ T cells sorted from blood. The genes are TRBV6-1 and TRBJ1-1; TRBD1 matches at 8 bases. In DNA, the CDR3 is TGTGCCAGCAGTAGGACAGGGACAAACACTGAAGCTTTCTTT. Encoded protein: CASSRTGTNTEAFF.